These T cell receptor beta chains were read from a single sample in a study of control samples from healthy donors and cancer patients. Repertoires were generated with immunoSEQ multiplex PCR, while TCRdb's copy carries only in-frame clones and drops some. In the table there are about 73,000 clones, less than 90% of which are singletons. The sample was blood. These receptors were collected from a woman aged 50 to 60 in good health. CDR3s include the opening cysteine and the closing phenylalanine or tryptophan. A D gene is named only where the DNA matches it firmly. Not every row has a clone size; where given, it reads once, few, many or a size class.

cdr3_nt,cdr3_aa,v_call,d_call,j_call,clone_size
TGTGCCAGCAGCTGGCGAGGGGGCCACTTTTACAATGAGCAGTTCTTC,CASSWRGGHFYNEQFF,TRBV11-2,TRBD1,TRBJ2-1,NA
TGTGCCAGCAGCGATACTAGCGGGGGCTACAATGAGCAGTTCTTC,CASSDTSGGYNEQFF,TRBV3-1/TRBV3-2,TRBD2,TRBJ2-1,NA
TGTGCCAGCAGTGAACAGGGGGTGGCCCAGCATTTT,CASSEQGVAQHF,TRBV2,TRBD1,TRBJ1-5,NA
TGTGCCATCAGTGGGACAGGGATGGATGAGCAGTTCTTC,CAISGTGMDEQFF,TRBV10-3,TRBD1,TRBJ2-1,NA
TGTGCCAGCAGCCCCCGGGTGGGTAGCGGGATCAATGAGCAGTTCTTC,CASSPRVGSGINEQFF,TRBV3-1/TRBV3-2,TRBD2,TRBJ2-1,NA
TGTGCCAGCAGCCAAGACGTGAAAAACTACGAGCAGTACTTC,CASSQDVKNYEQYF,TRBV3-1/TRBV3-2,NA,TRBJ2-7,NA
TGTGCCAGCGCCCTCCGGGATGACCAAGAGACCCAGTACTTC,CASALRDDQETQYF,TRBV6-5,NA,TRBJ2-5,NA
TGTGCCAGCAGCTCTGTCGTAGGTATCTCCTACGAGCAGTACTTC,CASSSVVGISYEQYF,TRBV5-6,NA,TRBJ2-7,NA
TGTGCCAGCAGCTTGTGGATCCCGGGACTAGTTCATGAGCAGTTCTTC,CASSLWIPGLVHEQFF,TRBV5-6,TRBD2,TRBJ2-1,NA
TGTGCCAGCAGCTACAGTAGGGGCCTCCCCTATGGCTACACCTTC,CASSYSRGLPYGYTF,TRBV7-8,NA,TRBJ1-2,NA
TGTGCCAGCAGCTTAGCCTGGAGGGTCCGAAACTACGAGCAGTACTTC,CASSLAWRVRNYEQYF,TRBV7-8,NA,TRBJ2-7,NA
TGTGCCAGCAGCTTAGGAAAGGGTGTGAATGAAAAACTGTTTTTT,CASSLGKGVNEKLFF,TRBV7-9,NA,TRBJ1-4,few
TGTGCCAGCAGCTTGACTGGACGGACGTACCAAGAGACCCAGTACTTC,CASSLTGRTYQETQYF,TRBV5-8,NA,TRBJ2-5,NA
TGCGCCAGCAGCTTTTCCCGGACCGTCGCGACCCAGTACTTC,CASSFSRTVATQYF,TRBV5-1,NA,TRBJ2-5,NA
TGTGCCAGCAGCTCAGGATCAGGCGACTACGGCTACACCTTC,CASSSGSGDYGYTF,TRBV7-3,NA,TRBJ1-2,NA
TGTGCCAGCAGTTACTCAGCGGACAGACCTTATGGCTACACCTTC,CASSYSADRPYGYTF,TRBV6-5,NA,TRBJ1-2,NA
TGTGCCAGCAGGAGATGGAGCAATCAGCCCCAGCATTTT,CASRRWSNQPQHF,TRBV28,NA,TRBJ1-5,NA
TGTGCCAGCAGTTTGCGGGGGGGGTTGCAAGAGACCCAGTACTTC,CASSLRGGLQETQYF,TRBV6-2/TRBV6-3,TRBD2,TRBJ2-5,NA
TGTGCCTCTAGGCTTGAGGACTATGGCTACACCTTC,CASRLEDYGYTF,TRBV10-3,NA,TRBJ1-2,NA
TGTGCCAGCGGTAGCGGGGTTACTTACGAGCAGTACTTC,CASGSGVTYEQYF,TRBV7-2,TRBD2,TRBJ2-7,NA
TGCGCCAGCAGCTTAGGAGCGGGTGCTGGAGGTGAGCAGTTCTTC,CASSLGAGAGGEQFF,TRBV5-1,NA,TRBJ2-1,NA
TGTGCCAGCAGTGAACAGGGGGCTAACTATGGCTACACCTTC,CASSEQGANYGYTF,TRBV2,TRBD1,TRBJ1-2,NA
TGTGCCAGTAGTCGGGCGGGCGGAGGCTACACCTTC,CASSRAGGGYTF,TRBV6-2/TRBV6-3,NA,TRBJ1-2,NA
TGTGCCAGCAGCGTAGCTGGGGGGGCTCCCCCCGACTACGAGCAGTACTTC,CASSVAGGAPPDYEQYF,TRBV9,NA,TRBJ2-7,few
TGTGCCAGCAGCCAAAAGGCCCGTGGAAACACCATATATTTT,CASSQKARGNTIYF,TRBV5-4,NA,TRBJ1-3,NA
TGTGCCAGCAGTGAGCTACAGCCCTCTGGAAACACCATATATTTT,CASSELQPSGNTIYF,TRBV2,NA,TRBJ1-3,NA
TGTGCCAGCAGCCGAGACCACACAGGGGAAGAGACCCAGTACTTC,CASSRDHTGEETQYF,TRBV3-1/TRBV3-2,TRBD1,TRBJ2-5,NA
TGTGCCTGGAGCGGTTGGCCTAGCGGGGACAATGAGCAGTTCTTC,CAWSGWPSGDNEQFF,TRBV30,TRBD2,TRBJ2-1,NA
TGTGCCAGCAGCTTCTCTGGTTGGGGGAGAGAAGATACGCAGTATTTT,CASSFSGWGREDTQYF,TRBV11-3,NA,TRBJ2-3,NA
TGTGCCAGCAGCCAAGACTCGGGACAAGGGGCCCAGTACTTC,CASSQDSGQGAQYF,TRBV3-1/TRBV3-2,NA,TRBJ2-5,NA
TGTGCCAGCAGCCGGTCAGAAGTAGTGGACGAGCAGTACTTC,CASSRSEVVDEQYF,TRBV4-2,NA,TRBJ2-7,NA
TGTGCCAGCGGACTAACAGGGGACGGCTACACCTTC,CASGLTGDGYTF,TRBV27,TRBD1,TRBJ1-2,NA
TGTGCCAGCAGTGGAATGATGGGGCCGGCTCAGCCCCAGCATTTT,CASSGMMGPAQPQHF,TRBV2,NA,TRBJ1-5,NA
TGTGCCAGCAGCGTAGGGGTCTCAGGGGGGTTCCCCGAGCAGTACTTC,CASSVGVSGGFPEQYF,TRBV9,NA,TRBJ2-7,NA
TGTGCCTGGAGGGACAGATTCTATGAGCAGTACTTC,CAWRDRFYEQYF,TRBV30,NA,TRBJ2-7,NA
TGTGCCAGCAGCTTAGCGGAGGCTGAAGCTTTCTTT,CASSLAEAEAFF,TRBV13,NA,TRBJ1-1,few
TGTGCCAGCAGCCCCACCCCGGGACAGGAAGGGCCCCAGCATTTT,CASSPTPGQEGPQHF,TRBV7-8,TRBD1,TRBJ1-5,NA
TGTGCCAGCAGCGTAGCAGGCAGTGAGCAGTTCTTC,CASSVAGSEQFF,TRBV9,NA,TRBJ2-1,once
TGTGCCAGAAGCCCGTCCTTGGCGGGGAATGGCTACACCTTC,CARSPSLAGNGYTF,TRBV5-3,NA,TRBJ1-2,NA
TGTGCCAGCAGTTTATTTACAGGGGGTTATAGCAATCAGCCCCAGCATTTT,CASSLFTGGYSNQPQHF,TRBV28,TRBD1,TRBJ1-5,NA
TGCGCCAGCAGTCAACACCCTCGGGAATGCAGGACCTACGAGCAGTACTTC,CASSQHPRECRTYEQYF,TRBV23-1,NA,TRBJ2-7,NA
TGTGCCAGCACCCGATTCGACAGGGGGCCCGAGGGCTACACCTTC,CASTRFDRGPEGYTF,TRBV13,TRBD1,TRBJ1-2,NA
TGCAGTGCTAGTCCTGGGCTGAACACCGGGGAGCTGTTTTTT,CSASPGLNTGELFF,TRBV20-1,NA,TRBJ2-2,NA
TGCGCCAGCAGCCCTCAGGGGCAGGATCAGCCCCAGCATTTT,CASSPQGQDQPQHF,TRBV5-1,NA,TRBJ1-5,once
TGTGCCAGCAGCCCCAGGGGGGATGGAAACACCATATATTTT,CASSPRGDGNTIYF,TRBV9,TRBD1,TRBJ1-3,NA
TGTGCCAGCAGGTCTTTTTCGGGACAGGGGTTGGGCGAGCAGTACTTC,CASRSFSGQGLGEQYF,TRBV7-9,TRBD1,TRBJ2-7,NA
TGTGCCAGCAGTCTTGGGGGATATTATGAAAAACTGTTTTTT,CASSLGGYYEKLFF,TRBV2,NA,TRBJ1-4,NA
TGTGCCAGCAGTTTCACCGGGGAGCTGTTTTTT,CASSFTGELFF,TRBV27,NA,TRBJ2-2,NA
TGTGCCAGCATCCCTCCGGGACAGGTCACAGATACGCAGTATTTT,CASIPPGQVTDTQYF,TRBV7-9,TRBD1,TRBJ2-3,NA
TGTGCCAGCAGCCGTATGGCAGGGGGCGGGGGTGAGCAGTACTTC,CASSRMAGGGGEQYF,TRBV5-4,NA,TRBJ2-7,once
TGTGCCACACAGCGGGAGAGGCAAGAGACCCAGTACTTC,CATQRERQETQYF,TRBV2,TRBD2,TRBJ2-5,once
TGTGCCAGTAGCCCGACAGGGGGGGGTACTGAAGCTTTCTTT,CASSPTGGGTEAFF,TRBV19,TRBD1,TRBJ1-1,NA
TGTGCCAGCAGCGCGGACATCCATCATTTCTATGGCTACACCTTC,CASSADIHHFYGYTF,TRBV7-9,NA,TRBJ1-2,NA